The rows below give T cell receptor beta chains drawn from one sample of a study of shared clonotypes between healthy human individuals. Only in-frame clones appear in the TCRdb table, and some are missing; sequencing was by immunoSEQ multiplex PCR. Among about 1.1 million clones listed, around 77% were seen once. The sample comprised memory CD4+ T cells from PBMCs. The receptors were sampled from a young man in good health. Some clones in this sample may be carry-over from other donors' samples. The CDR3 runs from the conserved cysteine through the conserved F or W. The D gene is left open where the match is weak. Not all rows give a size; the values are once, few, many and, for expanded clones, a class.

CDR3aa	CDR3nt	d_gene	v_gene	j_gene	abundance
CASSQGGSADEQFF	TGCGCCAGCAGCCAAGGAGGGTCCGCCGATGAGCAGTTCTTC	NA	TRBV4-1	TRBJ2-1	NA
CASTPRTVTYEQYF	TGTGCCAGCACCCCTCGGACAGTCACCTACGAGCAGTACTTC	NA	TRBV2	TRBJ2-7	NA
CAWSVGLDYGYTF	TGTGCCTGGAGTGTAGGGTTAGACTATGGCTACACCTTC	NA	TRBV30	TRBJ1-2	NA
CASSFPGASYEQYF	TGTGCCAGCAGCTTCCCAGGTGCCTCCTACGAGCAGTACTTC	NA	TRBV5-4	TRBJ2-7	once
CASSLDRESYEQYF	TGTGCCAGCAGCCTCGACAGGGAATCCTACGAGCAGTACTTC	TRBD1	TRBV6-1	TRBJ2-7	NA
CASRDSGTAYEQYF	TGTGCCAGCAGGGACTCCGGGACGGCCTACGAGCAGTACTTC	NA	TRBV2	TRBJ2-7	NA
CASSSGRYEQYF	TGTGCCAGCTCTTCTGGCAGGTACGAGCAGTACTTC	NA	TRBV18	TRBJ2-7	NA
CASSQDYPYTGELFF	TGTGCCAGCAGCCAAGATTACCCGTACACCGGGGAGCTGTTTTTT	NA	TRBV4-2	TRBJ2-2	NA
CASSLGGTGISYEQYF	TGCGCCAGCAGCTTGGGCGGGACAGGGATTTCCTACGAGCAGTACTTC	TRBD1	TRBV5-1	TRBJ2-7	NA
CASSLSGSSYNEQFF	TGTGCCAGCAGCCTTAGCGGGAGCTCCTACAATGAGCAGTTCTTC	TRBD2	TRBV11-3	TRBJ2-1	once
CAAERRDKAEAFF	TGTGCCGCGGAAAGACGGGACAAGGCTGAAGCTTTCTTT	NA	TRBV6-5	TRBJ1-1	NA
CASRGGEWRKDNEQFF	TGTGCCAGCAGAGGGGGTGAGTGGAGGAAAGACAATGAGCAGTTCTTC	NA	TRBV27	TRBJ2-1	NA
CASSVAGTNYGYTF	TGTGCCAGCAGCGTCGCCGGGACCAACTATGGCTACACCTTC	NA	TRBV9	TRBJ1-2	NA
CASKTDRYSGNTIYF	TGTGCCAGTAAAACGGACCGATACTCTGGAAACACCATATATTTT	NA	TRBV19	TRBJ1-3	NA
CSGSSNTEAFF	TGCAGTGGGAGTTCGAACACTGAAGCTTTCTTT	NA	TRBV20-1	TRBJ1-1	NA
CASSFGSSGSGNEQFF	TGTGCCAGCAGCTTTGGGTCCAGCGGGAGTGGGAATGAGCAGTTCTTC	TRBD2	TRBV11-2	TRBJ2-1	many
CASRYGAAPGGYGYTF	TGTGCCAGCCGCTACGGAGCGGCCCCGGGGGGCTATGGCTACACCTTC	NA	TRBV28	TRBJ1-2	NA
CASYTGGLLETQYF	TGTGCCAGCTACACTGGAGGGCTATTGGAGACCCAGTACTTC	NA	TRBV5-6	TRBJ2-5	NA
CASSVLAGVAGELFF	TGTGCCAGCAGCGTTCTAGCGGGAGTTGCCGGGGAGCTGTTTTTT	TRBD2	TRBV9	TRBJ2-2	NA
CASSPPVPQETQYF	TGCGCCAGCAGCCCCCCGGTCCCACAAGAGACCCAGTACTTC	NA	TRBV4-1	TRBJ2-5	few
CASRRKAPTDTQYF	TGTGCCAGCAGAAGAAAAGCCCCCACAGATACGCAGTATTTT	NA	TRBV6-5	TRBJ2-3	NA
CASSQAGAYGYTF	TGTGCCAGCAGCCAGGCAGGGGCCTATGGCTACACCTTC	NA	TRBV4-2	TRBJ1-2	NA
CASRPGLGNQPQHF	TGTGCCAGCAGGCCGGGGTTGGGCAATCAGCCCCAGCATTTT	NA	TRBV6-5	TRBJ1-5	NA
CSVFAGTLNTEAFF	TGCAGCGTATTTGCCGGGACGTTGAACACTGAAGCTTTCTTT	NA	TRBV29-1	TRBJ1-1	NA
CASSRFVVNTGELFF	TGTGCCAGTAGTAGGTTCGTAGTTAACACCGGGGAGCTGTTTTTT	NA	TRBV19	TRBJ2-2	NA
CASSPTSETGPSGYTF	TGTGCCAGCTCACCTACCTCCGAGACAGGTCCCTCGGGCTACACCTTC	NA	TRBV18	TRBJ1-2	NA
CASSIRIPDYEQYF	TGTGCCAGTAGTATCAGGATTCCTGACTACGAGCAGTACTTC	NA	TRBV19	TRBJ2-7	NA
CASSDLYRLGGFRGTQYF	TGTGCCAGCAGTGACCTGTACCGGCTAGGGGGTTTTCGGGGTACGCAGTATTTT	NA	TRBV6-1	TRBJ2-3	NA
CASSLRLAGAGELFF	TGTGCCAGCAGCCTCAGACTAGCGGGAGCCGGGGAGCTGTTTTTT	TRBD2	TRBV7-3	TRBJ2-2	few
CASSSTGGAPNTEAFF	TGTGCCAGCAGTTCAACAGGGGGAGCCCCTAACACTGAAGCTTTCTTT	TRBD1	TRBV28	TRBJ1-1	NA
CASSLEWRDRGLNEQFF	TGTGCCAGCAGTTTAGAGTGGCGGGACAGGGGCCTCAATGAGCAGTTCTTC	TRBD1	TRBV28	TRBJ2-1	NA
CASSAATEQYF	TGTGCCAGCAGCGCCGCTACTGAGCAGTACTTC	NA	TRBV7-6	TRBJ2-7	once
CASSETPNYGYTF	TGTGCCAGCAGTGAAACACCCAACTATGGCTACACCTTC	NA	TRBV2	TRBJ1-2	few
CASSLGGGSETQYF	TGTGCCAGCAGCTTGGGGGGTGGATCGGAGACCCAGTACTTC	NA	TRBV5-4	TRBJ2-5	NA
CASPEPGAGETQYF	TGTGCCAGCCCGGAGCCAGGGGCCGGGGAGACCCAGTACTTC	NA	TRBV7-8	TRBJ2-5	NA
CASSYSGGGSPYEQYF	TGTGCCAGCAGTTACTCGGGCGGCGGGAGCCCCTACGAGCAGTACTTC	TRBD2	TRBV6-5	TRBJ2-7	NA
CASSSGRLRNQPQHF	TGTGCCAGCAGTTCCGGACGGCTACGCAATCAGCCCCAGCATTTT	NA	TRBV6-5	TRBJ1-5	NA
CASSTRTGNTEAFF	TGTGCCAGCAGCACCCGGACGGGGAACACTGAAGCTTTCTTT	NA	TRBV25-1	TRBJ1-1	few